This TCR beta chain was recovered during a study of T cell repertoires in cytomegalovirus infection. At the level of the study: Based on public TCR beta signatures, there were indications of CMV infection and of a matching HLA type.

A note on this clonotype: The antigen is not known. A junction end diverges from the germline sequence, so it may reflect a read error.

TCRdb recomputed calls from the reads with MiXCR, one row per CDR3 protein. This table holds about 740,000 distinct CDR3 sequences, 35% found once. Notes on the study in general: Using cumulative public TCR beta family frequency, the authors identified those who carried CMV together with the relevant HLA.

There are 15 residues in the CDR3. The germline V gene has CDR1 MNHNS and CDR2 SASEGT. This receptor was obtained from a human donor in good health (CMV status not recorded). Some clones in this sample may be carry-over from other donors' samples. Material for sequencing was PBMCs. The chain carries TRBV6-1 and TRBJ2-1, with TRBD1 identical over 9 bases. CDR3 residues: CDSSAYGTGHIEQFF. CDR3 nucleotide sequence: TGTGACAGCAGCGCCTACGGGACAGGGCACATTGAGCAGTTCTTC.